The 14 T cell receptor beta chains given below trace back to one sample, sequenced in a study of cytomegalovirus exposure and HLA in healthy donors. The assay was immunoSEQ multiplex PCR, and TCRdb's table has in-frame clones only and misses some. The sample holds approximately 300,000 clones, 87% seen once. Source material: PBMCs. The receptors here all came from a woman aged 25 to 39 in good health and CMV-seropositive.

The V and J genes are TRBV11-3 and TRBJ2-2, with D unclear. The V gene lost 0 bases and the J gene lost 7 bases, with 9 bases spanning the gap. The CDR3 consists of 14 residues. CDR1 and CDR2 (germline): SGHNT, YENEEA. DNA for the CDR3: TGTGCCAGCAGCTTAGATCACCGTCTCGGGGAGCTGTTTTTT. Residues: CASSLDHRLGELFF.

CDR3 sequence (DNA): TGTGCCAGCACCTGGACAGGAACTAACTATGGCTACACCTTC. Translation: CASTWTGTNYGYTF. The chain has TRBV28 and TRBJ1-2; 7 nucleotides match TRBD1. The CDR3 is 14 amino acids. V lost 7 bases to trimming and J lost 0 bases; unmatched junction nucleotides: 5. From germline, CDR1 is MDHEN and CDR2 SYDVKM.

The chain has TRBV28 and TRBJ1-2, with D possibly TRBD1 on 6 matching bases. Trimming took 5 bases from V and 4 from J, leaving 11 bases between them. Germline loops: CDR1 MDHEN, CDR2 SYDVKM. This CDR3 has 13 residues. CDR3 in DNA: TGTGCCAGCAGTACACAGGGTGGCTATGGCTACACCTTC. Encoded protein: CASSTQGGYGYTF.

The rearrangement links TRBV6-1 to TRBJ2-1, with TRBD1 as a possible D gene (5 bases). Germline lookup yields CDR1 MNHNS and CDR2 SASEGT. The CDR3 sequence is 14 residues long. V was cut by 2 bases and J by 6 bases, with 11 bases left in between. The CDR3: CASSESDSPNEQFF. CDR3 sequence (DNA): TGTGCCAGCAGTGAATCCGACAGCCCCAATGAGCAGTTCTTC.

CDR3 sequence reads: CASSSRTGNTGELFF. The CDR3 region has the DNA TGTGCCAGCAGTTCCAGGACAGGGAACACCGGGGAGCTGTTTTTT. This chain links TRBV28 with TRBJ2-2; 7 bases line up with TRBD1. Germline assignment: CDR1 MDHEN and CDR2 SYDVKM. Trimming cost V 4 bases and J 1 base; bases outside gene matches: 3. The CDR3 length is 15 residues.

This chain joins TRBV7-8 and TRBJ2-7; TRBD2 aligns across 10 bases. The CDR3 extends over 17 amino acids. Germline CDR1 reads SGHVS; CDR2 reads FQNEAQ. V lost 1 base to trimming and J lost 3 bases; unmatched junction nucleotides: 9. The CDR3 loop is CASSLVGGTSAYYEQYF. As DNA, the CDR3 is TGTGCCAGCAGCTTAGTTGGTGGGACTAGCGCCTACTACGAGCAGTACTTC.

This clone showed up just once. The chain employs TRBV7-9 and TRBJ2-7, with 9 bases identical to TRBD1. After removal of 4 bases from V and 0 bases from J, the junction contained 13 bases not matched to a gene. There are 18 residues in the CDR3. CDR1 and CDR2 from the germline V gene are SEHNR and FQNEAQ (reference sequence). CDR3 region: CASSSGTGNRYSSYEQYF. CDR3 coding DNA: TGTGCCAGCAGCTCCGGGACAGGGAATCGTTACAGCTCCTACGAGCAGTACTTC.

The rearrangement links TRBV7-9 to TRBJ1-1, with D possibly TRBD1 on 6 matching bases. CDR1 SEHNR and CDR2 FQNEAQ come from the germline V gene (reference sequence). V lost 0 bases, J lost 3 bases, and 11 bases lay in between. The CDR3 loop spans 15 amino acids. The CDR3 region has the DNA TGTGCCAGCAGCTTAGCGCCGGGGGCGGACACTGAAGCTTTCTTT. Protein sequence: CASSLAPGADTEAFF.

The chain carries TRBV6-4 and TRBJ2-7, with TRBD1 matching 8 bases. Germline V gene lookup returns CDR1 MRHNA and CDR2 SNTAGT. This CDR3 has 16 amino acids. The J segment lost 2 bases and the V segment lost 0 bases, leaving 6 bases of the junction unmatched. Written as DNA, the CDR3 is TGTGCCAGCAGTGACTCGGGGCAGGGGGCTACCTACGAGCAGTACTTC. Its protein product is CASSDSGQGATYEQYF.

This clone was counted a few times. The gene calls are TRBV9 and TRBJ2-7; D call uncertain. This CDR3 is 15 amino acids long. The germline V gene has CDR1 SGDLS and CDR2 YYNGEE. The germline V and J ends were trimmed by 1 base and 2 bases, with 13 bases remaining between them. This chain's CDR3 is CASSVTETRPYEQYF. The CDR3 DNA sequence: TGTGCCAGCAGCGTAACTGAGACAAGACCCTACGAGCAGTACTTC.

The chain couples TRBV5-1 to TRBJ2-7; D is undetermined. This CDR3 is built from 14 residues. Germline assignment: CDR1 SGHRS and CDR2 YFSETQ. The V end was cut by 0 bases, the J end by 2 bases, with 9 bases between. The DNA for the CDR3 is TGCGCCAGCAGCTTGGCCGTGGATCCCTACGAGCAGTACTTC. It yields the protein CASSLAVDPYEQYF.

V gene TRBV5-1 combines with J gene TRBJ1-2; maybe TRBD1 (5 bases). Germline V gene lookup returns CDR1 SGHRS and CDR2 YFSETQ. The CDR3 is made up of 16 amino acids. Trimming shortened V by 3 bases and J by 3 bases, and 18 bases separated the two germline ends. CDR3 DNA sequence: TGCGCCAGCAGCTCGTCCGAGGGGAAACCCGACTATGGCTACACCTTC. Its translation: CASSSSEGKPDYGYTF.

The chain links TRBV18 to TRBJ2-3, with TRBD2 identical over 7 bases. Germline lookup yields CDR1 KGHSH and CDR2 LQKENI. This CDR3 has 15 amino acids. With 6 bases clipped from V and 0 bases from J, the junction kept 6 bases outside the gene matches. CDR3 DNA: TGTGCCAGCTCGGGAGGGGCAGGGAGCACAGATACGCAGTATTTT. This translates into CASSGGAGSTDTQYF.

The V gene is TRBV6-5, the J gene TRBJ2-5, with D tentatively TRBD1 (6 bases). The V and J ends lost 2 bases and 0 bases respectively, with 7 bases between them. Germline loops: CDR1 MNHEY, CDR2 SVGAGI. This CDR3 has 14 residues. The CDR3 DNA is TGTGCCAGCAGTTACGGACAGAACCAAGAGACCCAGTACTTC. It yields the protein CASSYGQNQETQYF.